This T cell receptor (beta chain) was captured by sequencing in a study of lymphopenia after photon versus proton radiotherapy. Germline CDR1 reads SGHDT; CDR2 reads YYEEEE. The CDR3 runs to 16 residues. V was cut by 2 bases and J by 5 bases, with 16 bases left in between. Worth noting for this clone: Its specificity is unknown.

Only in-frame clones appear in the TCRdb table, and some are missing; sequencing was by immunoSEQ multiplex PCR. This sample has tens of thousands of clones; over 70% occur once, and the top ten carry roughly 15%. Study-wide results and limits: Better survival with proton therapy was suggested as possible, not demonstrated. Post-nadir diversity loss with photons came from oligoclonal expansion, particularly CD8+ Temra cells. Proton therapy kept repertoires fairly stable, unlike photons, which gained effector/memory cells.

This clonotype originated in a woman in her 70s with pancreatic cancer. The specimen was peripheral blood, collected from a patient treated with proton-based radiotherapy. This chain links TRBV5-6 with TRBJ1-4; D not certain. The CDR3 region has the DNA TGTGCCAGCAGCTTTCGGGGTTGGGGAGAAAATGAAAAACTGTTTTTT. Its translation is CASSFRGWGENEKLFF.